Following are 30 T cell receptor beta chains from one sample sequenced in a study of identical twins. TCRdb fed the 5' RACE reads into MiXCR, producing one record per CDR3 protein. Here the sample spans a few hundred thousand distinct CDR3 sequences, 9.6% being singletons. These sequences were also reported in another study, on yellow fever vaccine responses in identical twins.

Sequencing was performed on PBMCs. Receptors were obtained from a woman between 18 and 29 years old in good health.

This clonotype has more than one count but fewer than ten. Mismatch with germline at one junction end may stem from a read error. V and J are TRBV11-2 and TRBJ2-5; 7 positions agree with TRBD1. The CDR3 sequence is 16 residues long. The germline CDR1 and CDR2 sequences are SGHAT and FQNNGV. The CDR3 loop reads CASSVDRALRQETQYF. The CDR3 DNA is TGTGCCAGCAGCGTAGACAGGGCGTTGCGGCAAGAGACCCAGTACTTC.

This clonotype was seen more than once but under ten times. The CDR3 here is CASSFTSGIIETQYF. The CDR3 coding sequence is TGTGCCAGCAGTTTCACTAGCGGGATTATTGAGACCCAGTACTTC. J is TRBJ2-5 and V is TRBV7-2; 10 bases are a match to TRBD2. This CDR3 has 15 amino acids. V shed 6 bases, J shed 5 bases, and the junction held 9 bases outside the gene matches. Germline V gene data show CDR1 as SGHTA and CDR2 as FQGNSA.

This clonotype has a count of ten or more. V usage is TRBV11-2 and J usage is TRBJ2-1, with D hard to call. Germline CDR1 SGHAT, CDR2 FQNNGV. Trimming removed 8 bases at V and 9 bases at J, with 14 bases between. This CDR3 contains 12 residues. The CDR3 is CASAYLMGEQFF. The CDR3 coding sequence is TGTGCCAGCGCCTACCTCATGGGTGAGCAGTTCTTC. Full variable domain (missing parts from reference TRBV11-2 and TRBJ2-1): EAGVAQSPRYKIIEKRQSVAFWCNPISGHATLYWYQQILGQGPKLLIQFQNNGVVDDSQLPKDRFSAERLKGVDSTLKIQPAKLEDSAVYLCASAYLMGEQFFGPGTRLTVL.

This clonotype came up a few times. The chain is built from TRBV6-2 or TRBV6-3 and TRBJ2-1, with 9 nucleotides matching TRBD2. This CDR3 contains 16 residues. The V gene's germline CDR1 is MNHEY and CDR2 SVGEGT. The V segment lost 2 bases and the J segment 6 bases; nucleotides outside the gene matches: 8. DNA for the CDR3: TGTGCCAGCAGTTACCGCCCTAGCGGGACTGGCAATGAGCAGTTCTTC. Residues: CASSYRPSGTGNEQFF.

This sequence joins TRBV10-3 and TRBJ2-1, with D perhaps assigned TRBD1 or TRBD2 (5 bases each). Trimming shortened V by 5 bases and J by 3 bases, and 14 bases separated the two germline ends. The CDR3 is made up of 15 amino acids. Germline V gene lookup returns CDR1 ENHRY and CDR2 SYGVKD. This CDR3 reads CAISLGLGGYNEQFF. The CDR3 DNA follows: TGTGCCATCAGTCTGGGCCTTGGGGGCTACAATGAGCAGTTCTTC.

This chain joins TRBV6-2 or TRBV6-3 and TRBJ2-2, with 10 bases aligning to TRBD2. The CDR3 runs to 15 residues. J gave up 6 bases and V 6 bases, and 7 bases lay outside the gene matches. Germline values: CDR1 MNHEY, CDR2 SVGEGT. CDR3 protein: CASSRGTSVSGELFF. The CDR3 region has the DNA TGTGCCAGCAGCCGCGGGACTAGCGTTTCCGGGGAGCTGTTTTTT.

This clonotype showed up many times. The genes are TRBV5-1 and TRBJ2-3; D gene uncertain. CDR1 SGHRS and CDR2 YFSETQ come from the germline V gene. This CDR3 spans 15 amino acids. Deletions cut 0 bases from V and 0 bases from J, with 8 bases between. CDR3 nucleotide sequence: TGCGCCAGCAGCTTGGACGGTACTAGCACAGATACGCAGTATTTT. Its translation is CASSLDGTSTDTQYF. Looking up the rest from reference TRBV5-1 and TRBJ2-3 gives the full variable domain: KAGVTQTPRYLIKTRGQQVTLSCSPISGHRSVSWYQQTPGQGLQFLFEYFSETQRNKGNFPGRFSGRQFSNSRSEMNVSTLELGDSALYLCASSLDGTSTDTQYFGPGTRLTVL.

The V call is TRBV29-1, the J call TRBJ2-5; D possibly corresponds to TRBD1 (5 bases). V lost 4 bases, J lost 5 bases, and 11 bases lay in between. CDR3 length equals 12 residues. CDR1 SQVTM and CDR2 ANQGSEA come from the germline V gene. In DNA form, the CDR3 reads TGCAGCGTTGTTAGGGGATCGGAGACCCAGTACTTC. Translated, it gives CSVVRGSETQYF.

This clonotype has more than one count but fewer than ten. The chain has TRBV9 and TRBJ2-7; D is perhaps TRBD2 (7 bases). This CDR3 is built from 14 residues. Germline assignment: CDR1 SGDLS and CDR2 YYNGEE. Trimming shortened V by 3 bases and J by 2 bases, and 12 bases separated the two germline ends. The CDR3 nucleotides are TGTGCCAGCAGCGAGGGAGGGGGGACCTACGAGCAGTACTTC. It encodes CASSEGGGTYEQYF.

This clonotype was seen a handful of times. V is TRBV24-1 and J is TRBJ2-1, with 7 bases that match TRBD1. Unmatched junction bases numbered 2, after V lost 0 bases and J lost 4 bases. CDR1 and CDR2 from the germline V gene are KGHDR and SFDVKD. This CDR3 is 15 amino acids long. CDR3 region: CATSDLTGEYNEQFF. The CDR3 DNA reads TGTGCCACCAGTGATTTGACAGGGGAGTACAATGAGCAGTTCTTC.

This clonotype was seen only a few times. The genes are TRBV7-2 and TRBJ1-1; D is unresolved. This CDR3 region has 14 residues. Per germline, CDR1 SGHTA and CDR2 FQGNSA. With 3 bases removed from V and 5 bases from J, the gap between germline ends came to 13 bases. The CDR3 nucleotides read TGTGCCAGCAGCTTCTCCTACAGAGAGACTGAAGCTTTCTTT. Protein: CASSFSYRETEAFF.

This clonotype turned up a few times. The genes are TRBV6-5 and TRBJ2-5, with D tentatively TRBD1 (6 bases). Germline V gives CDR1 MNHEY, CDR2 SVGAGI. The CDR3 consists of 14 residues. V gave up 2 bases and J gave up 0 bases, with 7 bases separating them. The DNA for the CDR3 is TGTGCCAGCAGTTACAACAGGGACCAAGAGACCCAGTACTTC. Amino acids: CASSYNRDQETQYF.

The chain employs TRBV5-1 and TRBJ2-4, with 7 nucleotides matching TRBD1. CDR3 size: 14 residues. In germline, CDR1 is SGHRS, CDR2 YFSETQ. Losses at the gene ends were 0 bases for V and 8 bases for J; bases not matched to a gene: 5. CDR3 in amino acids: CASSLETGNHIQYF. The CDR3 DNA follows: TGCGCCAGCAGCTTGGAGACAGGGAACCACATTCAGTACTTC.

This chain joins TRBV2 and TRBJ2-1; 8 bases align to TRBD2. Germline V CDR1 and CDR2: SNHLY, FYNNEI. The CDR3 consists of 15 residues. The trim removed 6 bases at V and 7 bases at J, leaving 11 bases unmatched. The CDR3 here is CASRTSGGRGNEQFF. For the CDR3, the DNA is TGTGCCAGCAGAACCAGCGGGGGTCGGGGGAATGAGCAGTTCTTC. The variable domain in full, with the rest retrieved from reference TRBV2 and TRBJ2-1, is EPEVTQTPSHQVTQMGQEVILRCVPISNHLYFYWYRQILGQKVEFLVSFYNNEISEKSEIFDDQFSVERPDGSNFTLKIRSTKLEDSAMYFCASRTSGGRGNEQFFGPGTRLTVL.

Only a few counts were recorded for this clonotype. J is TRBJ2-1 and V is TRBV7-2; 7 bases are shared with TRBD1. The germline CDR1 and CDR2 sequences are SGHTA and FQGNSA. The J segment lost 10 bases and the V segment lost 1 base, leaving 13 bases of the junction unmatched. CDR3 length: 16 residues. The CDR3 DNA reads TGTGCCAGCAGCTTAGTCGCAGGGGGTAATGGTCGGGAGCAGTTCTTC. It yields the protein CASSLVAGGNGREQFF.

This clonotype was counted a single time. The chain links TRBV9 to TRBJ2-2; D not resolved. Germline V lookup: CDR1 SGDLS, CDR2 YYNGEE. Trimming left V 0 bases short and J 5 bases short, with 11 bases between. The CDR3 is 15 residues long. The CDR3 DNA sequence: TGTGCCAGCAGCGTAGAAGGAACAAGTACCGGGGAGCTGTTTTTT. This codes for CASSVEGTSTGELFF.

This chain connects TRBV5-2 to TRBJ2-5; the D segment call TRBD1 is taken from the table without a DNA check. TRBV5-2 is described as a pseudogene. The CDR3 is made up of 14 amino acids. CDR3 in DNA: TGTGCCAGGGGACCCGGGACAGGGGTGGAGACCCAGTACTTC. The encoded protein is CARGPGTGVETQYF.

V is TRBV3-1 and J is TRBJ2-6; D uncertain. CDR3 size: 18 residues. Germline-derived CDR1 and CDR2 are LGHDT and YNNKEL (reference sequence). The V end lost 1 base, the J end lost 4 bases, and 17 bases lay between the germline ends. As DNA, the CDR3 is TGTGCCAGCAGCCAAGTCCCTCAAAACCCCGTAGGGGCCAACGTCCTGACTTTC. Its protein product is CASSQVPQNPVGANVLTF.

The genes are TRBV30 and TRBJ2-3; no definite D call. This CDR3 is 12 amino acids long. Trimming cost V 2 bases and J 3 bases, with 6 bases left between them. Germline V gene sequence: CDR1 GTSNPN, CDR2 SVGIG (reference sequence). CDR3 DNA: TGTGCCTGGAGTCTGACGACAGATACGCAGTATTTT. This encodes CAWSLTTDTQYF.

This clonotype has at least ten counts. The genes are TRBV5-6 and TRBJ2-7, with D possibly matching TRBD1 (5 bases). Trimming stripped 4 bases from V and 6 bases from J, with 20 bases between. The V gene's germline CDR1 is SGHDT and CDR2 YYEEEE. This CDR3 contains 15 residues. Written as DNA, the CDR3 is TGTGCCAGCAGCCTTCGTCAGGGTGGGAACTTCGAGCAGTACTTC. It is translated as CASSLRQGGNFEQYF.

This clonotype was counted many times. The genes are TRBV5-5 and TRBJ1-5, with 9 bases that match TRBD1. The CDR3 has 15 residues. CDR1 SGHKS and CDR2 YYEKEE come from the germline V gene (reference sequence). V was pared by 2 bases and J by 5 bases, with 5 bases of the junction left unmatched. This CDR3 is CASSFTGGRDQPQHF. The DNA of the CDR3 is TGTGCCAGCAGCTTCACAGGGGGCCGGGATCAGCCCCAGCATTTT.

This clonotype was detected a few times. J is TRBJ2-6 and V is TRBV4-3; D gene ambiguous. Trimming cost V 4 bases and J 0 bases, with 16 bases left between them. The germline CDR1 and CDR2 sequences are LGHNA and YSLEER. The CDR3 contains 18 residues. The CDR3 DNA reads TGCGCCAGCAGCCTGAGGTGGGCTGGCGACTCTGGGGCCAACGTCCTGACTTTC. This translates into CASSLRWAGDSGANVLTF.

This clonotype was recorded a few times. The rearrangement links TRBV29-1 to TRBJ2-4; TRBD1 agrees at 7 bases. The CDR3 has 13 residues. V lost 7 bases, J lost 9 bases, and 12 bases stayed unmatched. In germline, CDR1 is SQVTM, CDR2 ANQGSEA. In DNA, the CDR3 is TGCAGCGCCCGACAGGGACAAGGCAGCATTCAGTACTTC. This codes for CSARQGQGSIQYF.

This clonotype was picked up a small number of times. This chain uses TRBV7-8 with TRBJ2-7; D possibly corresponds to TRBD2 (5 bases). This CDR3 comprises 17 residues. Germline CDR1 and CDR2: SGHVS and FQNEAQ. Trimming took 4 bases from V and 3 from J, leaving 22 bases between them. DNA of the CDR3: TGTGCCAGCAGCTCGAGGGCCGGTGGTGTAGCCATCTACGAGCAGTACTTC. Amino acids: CASSSRAGGVAIYEQYF.

This clonotype was seen a few times. This chain uses TRBV12-3 or TRBV12-4 with TRBJ2-5; D tentatively reads TRBD1 or TRBD2 (5 bases each). CDR3 length: 13 amino acids. Trimming stripped 6 bases from V and 5 bases from J, with 13 bases between. The CDR3 DNA reads as TGTGCCAGCAGCCATGGGACCCCCGAGACCCAGTACTTC. The encoded protein is CASSHGTPETQYF.

This clonotype appeared a few times. V usage is TRBV7-3 and J usage is TRBJ2-7; TRBD1 is a possible D gene (6 bases). V was pared by 4 bases and J by 2 bases, with 15 bases between. CDR1 is SGHTA, CDR2 FQGTGA, per germline. The CDR3 runs 15 residues. The CDR3 nucleotides read TGTGCCAGCAGCTCCCAAGGGGGAAGCCCCTACGAGCAGTACTTC. It specifies CASSSQGGSPYEQYF. The whole variable domain, filled in from reference TRBV7-3 and TRBJ2-7, reads GAGVSQTPSNKVTEKGKYVELRCDPISGHTALYWYRQSLGQGPEFLIYFQGTGAADDSGLPNDRFFAVRPEGSVSTLKIQRTERGDSAVYLCASSSQGGSPYEQYFGPGTRLTVT.

The chain links TRBV5-1 to TRBJ1-1; tentatively, D is TRBD1 (5 bases). Germline V gives CDR1 SGHRS, CDR2 YFSETQ. The CDR3 totals 14 residues. Trimming removed 3 bases from V and 1 base from J, with 10 bases in between. The CDR3 is CASSSGGGNTEAFF. In DNA form, the CDR3 reads TGCGCCAGCAGCTCTGGGGGAGGGAACACTGAAGCTTTCTTT.

The table lists this clonotype with many counts. The chain joins TRBV20-1 to TRBJ2-1; 8 nucleotides match TRBD2. This CDR3 contains 15 residues. Trimming at V came to 4 bases and at J to 6 bases, leaving 11 bases not matched to a gene. Germline V gene data show CDR1 as DFQATT and CDR2 as SNEGSKA (reference sequence). The CDR3 region has the DNA TGCAGTGCTATGGGAACGGGAGGGCCCTCCAATGAGCAGTTCTTC. It specifies CSAMGTGGPSNEQFF.

This chain connects TRBV7-2 to TRBJ2-7; D is ambiguous. Looked up from germline, CDR1 is SGHTA and CDR2 is FQGNSA. The CDR3 totals 14 residues. The germline V and J ends were trimmed by 2 bases and 3 bases, with 11 bases remaining between them. CDR3 sequence reads: CASSLSTVSYEQYF. Written as DNA, the CDR3 is TGTGCCAGCAGCTTATCCACAGTAAGCTACGAGCAGTACTTC.

This clonotype was seen a few times. The chain has TRBV29-1 and TRBJ2-5; tentative D call: TRBD2 (6 bases). This CDR3 has 12 residues. CDR1 SQVTM and CDR2 ANQGSEA come from the germline V gene. V was trimmed by 6 bases and J by 2 bases, leaving 10 bases between them. CDR3 region: CSVLALQETQYF. DNA of the CDR3: TGCAGCGTCCTAGCGCTTCAAGAGACCCAGTACTTC.